The text below deals with one T cell receptor (beta chain). Its antigen is currently unknown. TCRdb ran MiXCR on the reads and lists one entry per CDR3 protein. Of about 47,000 distinct CDR3 sequences listed, about a fifth were seen once; the top ten hold roughly 50%. These data belong to a study of T cell repertoires in cytomegalovirus infection. The V end lost 10 bases, the J end lost 7 bases, and 20 bases lay between the germline ends. CDR1 and CDR2 (germline): SGHAT, FQNNGV. CDR3 length equals 14 residues. The V call is TRBV11-2, the J call TRBJ2-1; D possibly corresponds to TRBD1 (6 bases). The sequences come from CD8+ T cells from cultured PBMCs, collected from culture after CMV antigen stimulation. This receptor was taken from a human donor in good health (CMV status not recorded). Some clones in this sample may be carry-over from other donors' samples. CDR3 in amino acids: CAIYLTGSSNEQFF. The CDR3 region has the DNA TGTGCCATCTACCTCACAGGGAGTTCGAATGAGCAGTTCTTC.